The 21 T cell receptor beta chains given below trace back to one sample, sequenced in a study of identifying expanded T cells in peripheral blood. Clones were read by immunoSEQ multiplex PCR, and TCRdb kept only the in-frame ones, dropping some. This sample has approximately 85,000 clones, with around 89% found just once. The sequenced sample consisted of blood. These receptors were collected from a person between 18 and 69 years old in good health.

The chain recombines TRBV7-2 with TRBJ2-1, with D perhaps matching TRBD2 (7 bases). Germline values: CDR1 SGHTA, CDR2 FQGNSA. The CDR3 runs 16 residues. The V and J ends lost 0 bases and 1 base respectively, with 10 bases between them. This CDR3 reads CASSLAGGPSYNEQFF. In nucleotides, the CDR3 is TGTGCCAGCAGCTTAGCGGGGGGGCCGTCCTACAATGAGCAGTTCTTC.

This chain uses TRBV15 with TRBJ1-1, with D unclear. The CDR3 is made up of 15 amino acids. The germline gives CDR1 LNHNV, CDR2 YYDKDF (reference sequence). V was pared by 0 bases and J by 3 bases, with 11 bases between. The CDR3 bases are TGTGCCACCAGCAGAGATAAAGGGCGGGACACTGAAGCTTTCTTT. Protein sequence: CATSRDKGRDTEAFF.

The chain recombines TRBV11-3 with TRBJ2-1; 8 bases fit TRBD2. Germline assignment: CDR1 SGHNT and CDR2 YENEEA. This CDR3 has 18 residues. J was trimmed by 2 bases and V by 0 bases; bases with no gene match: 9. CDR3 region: CASSLDQAGSGAYNEQFF. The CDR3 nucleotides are TGTGCCAGCAGCTTAGATCAAGCGGGTAGCGGGGCCTACAATGAGCAGTTCTTC.

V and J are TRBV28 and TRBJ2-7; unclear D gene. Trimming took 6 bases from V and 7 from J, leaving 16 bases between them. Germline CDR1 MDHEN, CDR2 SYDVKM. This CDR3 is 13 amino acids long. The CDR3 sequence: CASRLRTPGEQYF. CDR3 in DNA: TGTGCCAGCAGGCTCCGGACCCCGGGTGAGCAGTACTTC.

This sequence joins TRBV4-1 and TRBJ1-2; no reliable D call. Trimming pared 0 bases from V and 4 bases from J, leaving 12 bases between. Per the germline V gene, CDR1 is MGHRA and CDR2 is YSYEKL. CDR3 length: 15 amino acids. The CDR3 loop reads CASSQDADGRYGYTF. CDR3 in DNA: TGCGCCAGCAGCCAAGATGCCGATGGCCGCTATGGCTACACCTTC.

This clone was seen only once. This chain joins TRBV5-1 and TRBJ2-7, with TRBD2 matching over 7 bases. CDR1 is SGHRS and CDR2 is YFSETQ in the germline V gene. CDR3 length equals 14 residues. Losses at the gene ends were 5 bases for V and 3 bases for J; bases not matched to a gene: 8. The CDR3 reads CASRGGSIDYEQYF. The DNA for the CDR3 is TGCGCCAGCAGGGGGGGGTCGATTGACTACGAGCAGTACTTC.

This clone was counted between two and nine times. In DNA form, the CDR3 reads TGTGCCAGCAACGGGGGAGGGACTGAAGCTTTCTTT. Protein product: CASNGGGTEAFF. The chain recombines TRBV27 with TRBJ1-1; possible D gene TRBD1, 5 bases. Germline V gives CDR1 MNHEY, CDR2 SMNVEV (reference sequence). The CDR3 totals 12 residues. V lost 7 bases and J 5 bases, leaving 11 bases between the germline ends.

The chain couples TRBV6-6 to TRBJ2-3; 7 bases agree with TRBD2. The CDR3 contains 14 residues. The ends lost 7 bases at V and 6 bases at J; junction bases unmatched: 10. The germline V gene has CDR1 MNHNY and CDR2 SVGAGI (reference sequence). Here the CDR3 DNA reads TGTGCCAGCAACCCCTGGGGGGGAGGGGATACGCAGTATTTT. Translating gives CASNPWGGGDTQYF.

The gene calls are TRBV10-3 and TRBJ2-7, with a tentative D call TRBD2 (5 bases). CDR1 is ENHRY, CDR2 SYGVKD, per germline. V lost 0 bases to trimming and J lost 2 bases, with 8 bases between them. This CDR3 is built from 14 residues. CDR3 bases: TGTGCCATCAGTGAGTCGGGGAGAGCCTACGAGCAGTACTTC. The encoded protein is CAISESGRAYEQYF.

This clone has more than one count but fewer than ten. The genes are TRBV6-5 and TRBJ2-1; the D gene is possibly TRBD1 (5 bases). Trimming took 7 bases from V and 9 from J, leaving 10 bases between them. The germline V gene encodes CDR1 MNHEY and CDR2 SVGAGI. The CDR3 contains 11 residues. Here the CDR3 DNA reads TGTGCCAGCACTTTAGGGGTTGAGCAGTTCTTC. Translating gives CASTLGVEQFF.

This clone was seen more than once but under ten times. This CDR3 reads CASSEWGDSLNEKLFF. DNA of the CDR3: TGTGCCAGCAGTGAATGGGGTGACAGCCTTAATGAAAAACTGTTTTTT. The chain employs TRBV25-1 and TRBJ1-4; TRBD1 might be the D (5 bases). The V and J ends lost 1 base and 4 bases respectively, with 13 bases between them. The CDR3 is 16 residues long. Germline-derived CDR1 and CDR2 are MGHDK and SYGVNS.

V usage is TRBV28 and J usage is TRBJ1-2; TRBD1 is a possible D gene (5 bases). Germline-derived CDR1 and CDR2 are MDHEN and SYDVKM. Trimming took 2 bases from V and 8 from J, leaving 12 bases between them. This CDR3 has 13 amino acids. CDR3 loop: CASSLLREYGYTF. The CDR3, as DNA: TGTGCCAGCAGTTTACTCAGGGAGTACGGCTACACCTTC.

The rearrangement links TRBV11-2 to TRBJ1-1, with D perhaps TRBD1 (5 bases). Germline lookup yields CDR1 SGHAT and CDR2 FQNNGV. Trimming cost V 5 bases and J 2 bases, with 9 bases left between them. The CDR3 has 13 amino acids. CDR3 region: CASSRDGNTEAFF. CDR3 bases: TGTGCCAGCAGCCGGGACGGTAACACTGAAGCTTTCTTT.

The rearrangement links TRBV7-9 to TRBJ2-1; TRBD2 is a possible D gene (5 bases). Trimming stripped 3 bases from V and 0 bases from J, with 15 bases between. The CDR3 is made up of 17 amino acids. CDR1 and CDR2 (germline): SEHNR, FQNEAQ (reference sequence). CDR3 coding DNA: TGTGCCAGCAGCTTCGCACTAGGACGGAGCTCCTACAATGAGCAGTTCTTC. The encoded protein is CASSFALGRSSYNEQFF.

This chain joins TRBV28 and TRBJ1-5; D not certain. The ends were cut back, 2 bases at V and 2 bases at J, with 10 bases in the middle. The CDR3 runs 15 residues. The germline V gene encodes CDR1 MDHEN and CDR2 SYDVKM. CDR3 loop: CASSLAHWGNQPQHF. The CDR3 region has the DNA TGTGCCAGCAGTTTAGCCCATTGGGGCAATCAGCCCCAGCATTTT.

CDR3 bases: TGTGCCAGCAGTTCCCAATTTACAGGGGGCGGCACTGAAGCTTTCTTT. Its translation is CASSSQFTGGGTEAFF. The rearrangement uses TRBV28 and TRBJ1-1; the match to TRBD1 covers 9 bases. The CDR3 is 16 residues long. Trimming at V came to 4 bases and at J to 4 bases, leaving 10 bases not matched to a gene. Germline V CDR1 and CDR2: MDHEN, SYDVKM.

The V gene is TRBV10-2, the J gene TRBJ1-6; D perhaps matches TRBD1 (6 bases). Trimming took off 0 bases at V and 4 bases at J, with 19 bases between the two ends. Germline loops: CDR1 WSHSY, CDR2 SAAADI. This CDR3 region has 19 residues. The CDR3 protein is CASSESKEGESIYNSPLHF. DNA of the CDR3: TGCGCCAGCAGTGAGTCGAAGGAGGGGGAGTCCATATATAATTCACCCCTCCACTTT.

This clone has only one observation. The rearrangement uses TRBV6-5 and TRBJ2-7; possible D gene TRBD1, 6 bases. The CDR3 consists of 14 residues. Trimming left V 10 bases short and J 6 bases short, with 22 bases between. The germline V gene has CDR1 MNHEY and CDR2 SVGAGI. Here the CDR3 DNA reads TGTGCCAAGACAACCCCGACAGGTGTCGGCGAGCAGTACTTC. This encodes CAKTTPTGVGEQYF.

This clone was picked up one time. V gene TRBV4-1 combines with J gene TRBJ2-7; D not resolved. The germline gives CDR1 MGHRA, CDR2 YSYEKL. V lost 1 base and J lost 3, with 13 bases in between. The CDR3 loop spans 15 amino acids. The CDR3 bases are TGCGCCAGCAGCCAAGGGGCAGCCTTTTACTACGAGCAGTACTTC. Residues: CASSQGAAFYYEQYF.

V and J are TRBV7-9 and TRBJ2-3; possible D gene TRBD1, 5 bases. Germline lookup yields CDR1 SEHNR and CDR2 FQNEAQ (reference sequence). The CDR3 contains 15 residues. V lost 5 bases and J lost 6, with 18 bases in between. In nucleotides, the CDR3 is TGTGCCAGCAGCATAACCGGGTCCAAGGGGGATACGCAGTATTTT. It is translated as CASSITGSKGDTQYF. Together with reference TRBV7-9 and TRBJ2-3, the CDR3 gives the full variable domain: DTGVSQNPRHKITKRGQNVTFRCDPISEHNRLYWYRQTLGQGPEFLTYFQNEAQLEKSRLLSDRFSAERPKGSFSTLEIQRTEQGDSAMYLCASSITGSKGDTQYFGPGTRLTVL.

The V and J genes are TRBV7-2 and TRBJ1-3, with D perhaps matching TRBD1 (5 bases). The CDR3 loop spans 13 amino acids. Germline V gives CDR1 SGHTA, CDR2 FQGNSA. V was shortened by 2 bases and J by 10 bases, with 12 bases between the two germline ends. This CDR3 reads CASSLWGQQTIYF. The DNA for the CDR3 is TGTGCCAGCAGCTTATGGGGCCAGCAGACCATATATTTT.